This T cell receptor (beta chain) was retrieved from a study of cytomegalovirus exposure and HLA in healthy donors. Overall study findings and caveats: Reported performance of the classifier showed diagnosis of cytomegalovirus status with high specificity and sensitivity. The analysis excluded some indistinguishable V segments, including TRBV6-2 and TRBV6-3.

V was trimmed by 2 bases and J by 8 bases, leaving 12 bases between them. The CDR3 runs to 13 residues. Germline CDR1 is SGHTA and CDR2 is FQGTGA. In its sample, this clone was seen a few times. The antigen is unknown. Both 60 Vbeta primers and 13 Jbeta primers went into the PCR. TCRdb's table, derived via immunoSEQ multiplex PCR, lists solely in-frame clones and lacks some. The sample records around 180,000 clones, roughly 86% being singletons. This TCR was recovered from a girl between 10 and 17 years old in good health and CMV-seropositive. What was sequenced was PBMCs. The genes are TRBV7-3 and TRBJ1-1; TRBD1 might be the D (5 bases). CDR3 sequence: CASSLGFRVEAFF. The CDR3 DNA follows: TGTGCCAGCAGCTTAGGTTTCAGGGTCGAAGCTTTCTTT.